Below are 24 T cell receptor beta chains sequenced from a single sample in a study of T cell changes during pregnancy in multiple sclerosis. Profiling relied on immunoSEQ multiplex PCR, and the TCRdb table lists in-frame clones only, not all of them. There are about 100,000 clones in the sample; roughly 90% occur only once, and roughly 2% lies in the top ten. The sequencing here drew on peripheral blood, taken after pregnancy. The receptors come from a female donor with multiple sclerosis, enrolled in a pregnancy study.

The V gene is TRBV5-1, the J gene TRBJ1-1; a weak D match, TRBD1 (5 bases). Per the germline V gene, CDR1 is SGHRS and CDR2 is YFSETQ. The CDR3 spans 15 residues. Trimming removed 4 bases at V and 6 bases at J, with 19 bases between. The CDR3 sequence: CASSDGRGLMAEAFF. As DNA, the CDR3 is TGCGCCAGCAGCGATGGTAGGGGCCTCATGGCTGAAGCTTTCTTT.

This chain links TRBV25-1 with TRBJ1-3; 7 bases align to TRBD1. CDR1 and CDR2 from the germline V gene are MGHDK and SYGVNS. J lost 3 bases, V lost 7 bases, and 9 bases had no gene match. The CDR3 is made up of 15 amino acids. CDR3 in DNA: TGTGCCAGCACCACGGACAGGCTCGTTGGAAACACCATATATTTT. It specifies CASTTDRLVGNTIYF.

This chain connects TRBV6-6 to TRBJ1-1; no clear D. In germline, CDR1 is MNHNY, CDR2 SVGAGI (reference sequence). The CDR3 runs to 12 residues. V gave up 6 bases and J gave up 4 bases, with 9 bases separating them. The CDR3 loop reads CASSLLGTEAFF. For the CDR3, the DNA is TGTGCCAGCAGCCTGCTCGGCACTGAAGCTTTCTTT.

This sequence joins TRBV15 and TRBJ2-1; 9 bases align to TRBD2. Germline trimming cut 1 base from V and 9 bases from J; bases unmatched to any gene: 7. The germline gives CDR1 LNHNV, CDR2 YYDKDF (reference sequence). CDR3 length: 15 residues. The CDR3 region is CATSRGGGRASEQFF. The DNA for the CDR3 is TGTGCCACCAGCAGAGGAGGCGGGAGGGCCAGTGAGCAGTTCTTC.

This chain uses TRBV28 with TRBJ2-5; weak D call: TRBD1 (5 bases). The CDR3 length is 15 residues. Trimming took off 6 bases at V and 1 base at J, with 15 bases between the two ends. Per germline, CDR1 MDHEN and CDR2 SYDVKM. The CDR3 region is CASSHIEQGQETQYF. DNA of the CDR3: TGTGCCAGCAGCCATATTGAGCAGGGCCAAGAGACCCAGTACTTC.

This chain links TRBV6-5 with TRBJ1-2; D may be TRBD1 (6 bases). Germline V lookup: CDR1 MNHEY, CDR2 SVGAGI. Trimming took off 6 bases at V and 5 bases at J, with 13 bases between the two ends. The CDR3 spans 13 residues. The CDR3 DNA sequence: TGTGCCAGCAGCAATTCGGACAGATATGGCTACACCTTC. It encodes CASSNSDRYGYTF.

V is TRBV9 and J is TRBJ2-5, with 8 bases matching TRBD2. The germline gives CDR1 SGDLS, CDR2 YYNGEE. CDR3 length equals 14 residues. V was pared by 3 bases and J by 4 bases, with 5 bases of the junction left unmatched. The CDR3 here is CASSAGLGIETQYF. CDR3 bases: TGTGCCAGCAGCGCGGGACTAGGCATAGAGACCCAGTACTTC.

The chain has TRBV2 and TRBJ2-1; tentatively, D is TRBD1 (7 bases). Trimming left V 6 bases short and J 4 bases short, with 13 bases between. Germline V gives CDR1 SNHLY, CDR2 FYNNEI. This CDR3 is built from 14 residues. CDR3 in amino acids: CASRRDSIYNEQFF. The DNA of the CDR3 is TGTGCCAGCAGGCGGGACAGCATTTACAATGAGCAGTTCTTC.

The J gene is TRBJ1-1, the V gene TRBV10-3; no clear D. CDR3 length equals 15 residues. Germline CDR1 ENHRY, CDR2 SYGVKD. Trimming pared 4 bases from V and 0 bases from J, leaving 12 bases between. CDR3 nucleotides: TGTGCCATCAGTGGATTCGCGGCCGTGAACACTGAAGCTTTCTTT. Protein sequence: CAISGFAAVNTEAFF.

The chain couples TRBV5-4 to TRBJ2-3; D unresolved. This CDR3 spans 12 amino acids. V was clipped by 0 bases and J by 4 bases, with 3 bases between them. Looked up from germline, CDR1 is SGHNT and CDR2 is YYREEE (reference sequence). CDR3 protein: CASSLAADTQYF. The CDR3 region has the DNA TGTGCCAGCAGCTTGGCTGCAGATACGCAGTATTTT.

The J gene is TRBJ2-5, the V gene TRBV11-3; 7 bases match TRBD1. The germline V gene has CDR1 SGHNT and CDR2 YENEEA. This CDR3 comprises 16 residues. The J segment lost 5 bases and the V segment lost 3 bases, leaving 12 bases of the junction unmatched. The CDR3 nucleotides read TGTGCCAGCAGCTTTAGGCCCCGACAGGGAAGGGAGACCCAGTACTTC. Its protein product is CASSFRPRQGRETQYF.

This clone was counted a single time. The rearrangement joins TRBV6-1 to TRBJ1-1; D is unresolved. In germline, CDR1 is MNHNS, CDR2 SASEGT. With 3 bases removed from V and 5 bases from J, the gap between germline ends came to 16 bases. This CDR3 spans 15 amino acids. The CDR3 DNA is TGTGCCAGCAGTGACCTACAGAGAGTACGGACTGAAGCTTTCTTT. The encoded protein is CASSDLQRVRTEAFF.

This chain joins TRBV9 and TRBJ1-3, with D unresolved. CDR3 length equals 16 residues. The V gene lost 1 base and the J gene lost 0 bases, with 11 bases spanning the gap. Germline CDR1 and CDR2: SGDLS and YYNGEE. The CDR3 loop is CASSVMSGFSGNTIYF. As DNA, the CDR3 is TGTGCCAGCAGCGTAATGTCAGGTTTCTCTGGAAACACCATATATTTT. Together with reference TRBV9 and TRBJ1-3, the CDR3 gives the full variable domain: DSGVTQTPKHLITATGQRVTLRCSPRSGDLSVYWYQQSLDQGLQFLIQYYNGEERAKGNILERFSAQQFPDLHSELNLSSLELGDSALYFCASSVMSGFSGNTIYFGEGSWLTVV.

In this sample, this clone turned up once. The chain couples TRBV25-1 to TRBJ1-5, with D possibly being TRBD1 (6 bases). The V and J ends lost 1 base and 4 bases respectively, with 14 bases between them. This CDR3 has 16 residues. Germline CDR1 MGHDK, CDR2 SYGVNS. The CDR3 protein is CASSESGRGSNQPQHF. CDR3 in DNA: TGTGCCAGCAGTGAATCTGGCAGGGGATCTAATCAGCCCCAGCATTTT.

This rearrangement joins TRBV4-1 to TRBJ1-2, with D tentatively TRBD1 (5 bases). The V end was cut by 1 base, the J end by 4 bases, with 10 bases between. The CDR3 sequence is 14 residues long. Germline-derived CDR1 and CDR2 are MGHRA and YSYEKL. CDR3 bases: TGCGCCAGCAGCCAAGGGGGGGAGTCCTATGGCTACACCTTC. This gives the protein CASSQGGESYGYTF.

The genes are TRBV18 and TRBJ1-2; 9 bases fit TRBD1. The germline CDR1 and CDR2 sequences are KGHSH and LQKENI. The trim removed 8 bases at V and 7 bases at J, leaving 11 bases unmatched. This CDR3 spans 14 amino acids. The CDR3 sequence is CASHLSGTGIGYTF. The CDR3 DNA reads TGTGCCAGCCATTTATCCGGGACAGGGATTGGCTACACCTTC.

The chain has TRBV28 and TRBJ2-7; D gene unclear. CDR1 is MDHEN and CDR2 is SYDVKM in the germline V gene. V was cut by 3 bases and J by 0 bases, with 6 bases left in between. This CDR3 has 13 residues. This CDR3 reads CASSFESSYEQYF. CDR3 sequence (DNA): TGTGCCAGCAGTTTCGAGAGCTCCTACGAGCAGTACTTC. The whole variable domain, filled in from reference TRBV28 and TRBJ2-7, reads DVKVTQSSRYLVKRTGEKVFLECVQDMDHENMFWYRQDPGLGLRLIYFSYDVKMKEKGDIPEGYSVSREKKERFSLILESASTNQTSMYLCASSFESSYEQYFGPGTRLTVT.

This clone showed up just once. J is TRBJ1-2 and V is TRBV6-1; no clear D gene. The CDR3 is 11 residues long. Germline V lookup: CDR1 MNHNS, CDR2 SASEGT. Trimming took 4 bases from V and 5 from J, leaving 5 bases between them. CDR3 DNA: TGTGCCAGCAGTGCGGGTTATGGCTACACCTTC. Translation: CASSAGYGYTF.

This clone was recorded once. The chain recombines TRBV27 with TRBJ1-3; D is unresolved. The ends were cut back, 3 bases at V and 3 bases at J, with 9 bases in the middle. The V gene's germline CDR1 is MNHEY and CDR2 SMNVEV (reference sequence). This CDR3 region has 14 residues. CDR3 in DNA: TGTGCCAGCAGTTTGGCAGGTTTTGGAAACACCATATATTTT. The encoded protein is CASSLAGFGNTIYF.

This chain connects TRBV11-3 to TRBJ2-7; 9 bases fit TRBD2. In germline, CDR1 is SGHNT, CDR2 YENEEA. With V trimmed by 4 bases and J by 3 bases, 10 bases remained unmatched. The CDR3 is 16 residues long. CDR3 in amino acids: CASSSTFSGGYYEQYF. The CDR3 DNA is TGTGCCAGCAGCTCAACCTTTAGCGGGGGTTACTACGAGCAGTACTTC. Looking up the rest from reference TRBV11-3 and TRBJ2-7 gives the full variable domain: EAGVVQSPRYKIIEKKQPVAFWCNPISGHNTLYWYLQNLGQGPELLIRYENEEAVDDSQLPKDRFSAERLKGVDSTLKIQPAELGDSAVYLCASSSTFSGGYYEQYFGPGTRLTVT.

V and J are TRBV4-2 and TRBJ2-7; D not certain. The CDR3 contains 17 residues. Germline lookup yields CDR1 LGHNA and CDR2 YNFKEQ. The V gene lost 0 bases and the J gene lost 3 bases, with 18 bases spanning the gap. The CDR3 sequence: CASSQEGPTATFYEQYF. Written as DNA, the CDR3 is TGTGCCAGCAGCCAAGAAGGTCCTACGGCGACTTTCTACGAGCAGTACTTC.

This clone was observed a single time. J is TRBJ2-5 and V is TRBV5-4, with 10 bases fitting TRBD2. Germline CDR1 is SGHNT and CDR2 is YYREEE (reference sequence). Losses at the gene ends were 3 bases for V and 1 base for J; bases not matched to a gene: 9. This CDR3 is 17 amino acids long. CDR3 DNA: TGTGCCAGCAGCTCCTCACTGAAGCGGGGGGGCCAAGAGACCCAGTACTTC. It yields the protein CASSSSLKRGGQETQYF. Drawing the rest from reference TRBV5-4 and TRBJ2-5, the complete variable domain is ETGVTQSPTHLIKTRGQQVTLRCSSQSGHNTVSWYQQALGQGPQFIFQYYREEENGRGNFPPRFSGLQFPNYSSELNVNALELDDSALYLCASSSSLKRGGQETQYFGPGTRLLVL.

The J gene is TRBJ2-3, the V gene TRBV5-5; D unresolved. Germline V gene lookup returns CDR1 SGHKS and CDR2 YYEKEE (reference sequence). V gave up 5 bases and J gave up 0 bases, with 10 bases separating them. There are 14 residues in the CDR3. In nucleotides, the CDR3 is TGTGCCAGCAGATTCGTCAGGAGCACAGATACGCAGTATTTT. It codes for CASRFVRSTDTQYF.

The rearrangement links TRBV19 to TRBJ1-3; unclear D gene. V was cut by 8 bases and J by 4 bases, with 18 bases left in between. CDR1 and CDR2 from the germline V gene are LNHDA and SQIVND (reference sequence). This CDR3 region has 15 residues. The CDR3 is CASRLVDQGGNTIYF. In DNA form, the CDR3 reads TGTGCCAGTCGGCTAGTGGATCAAGGCGGAAACACCATATATTTT.